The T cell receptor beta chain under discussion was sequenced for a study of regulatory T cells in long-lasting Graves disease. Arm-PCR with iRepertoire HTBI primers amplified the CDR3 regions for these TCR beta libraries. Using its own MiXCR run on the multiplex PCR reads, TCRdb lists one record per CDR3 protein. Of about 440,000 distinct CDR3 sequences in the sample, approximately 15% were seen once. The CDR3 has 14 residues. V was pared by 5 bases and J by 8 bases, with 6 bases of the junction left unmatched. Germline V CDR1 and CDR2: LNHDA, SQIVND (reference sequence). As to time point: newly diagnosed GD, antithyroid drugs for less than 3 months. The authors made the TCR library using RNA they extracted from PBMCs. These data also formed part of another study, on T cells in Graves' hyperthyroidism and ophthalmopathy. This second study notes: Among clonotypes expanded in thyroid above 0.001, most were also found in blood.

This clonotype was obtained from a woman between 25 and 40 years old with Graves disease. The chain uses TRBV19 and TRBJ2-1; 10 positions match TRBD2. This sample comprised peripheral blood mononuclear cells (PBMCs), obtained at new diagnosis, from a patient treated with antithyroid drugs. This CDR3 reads CASSPAGGPYEQFF. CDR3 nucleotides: TGTGCCAGTAGTCCAGCGGGAGGGCCGTATGAGCAGTTCTTC.